This TCR beta chain was captured in a study of blood T cell repertoires in COVID-19. Study-level background: The United States, Italy and Spain were the sources of the acute and convalescent COVID-19 samples.

Germline CDR1 reads SGHRS; CDR2 reads YFSETQ. The CDR3 consists of 17 residues. J gave up 0 bases and V 4 bases, and 7 bases lay outside the gene matches. The table came from immunoSEQ multiplex PCR; TCRdb's copy has only in-frame clones and leaves some out. Of fewer than 90,000 clones listed, 76% are singletons. The chain carries TRBV5-1 and TRBJ1-1, with 12 nucleotides matching TRBD1. This receptor was identified in a man in his sixties with COVID-19, enrolled during active disease. Sample: peripheral blood. This chain's CDR3 is CASSPGTGGIMNTEAFF. The CDR3 nucleotides read TGCGCCAGCAGCCCCGGGACAGGGGGCATAATGAACACTGAAGCTTTCTTT.